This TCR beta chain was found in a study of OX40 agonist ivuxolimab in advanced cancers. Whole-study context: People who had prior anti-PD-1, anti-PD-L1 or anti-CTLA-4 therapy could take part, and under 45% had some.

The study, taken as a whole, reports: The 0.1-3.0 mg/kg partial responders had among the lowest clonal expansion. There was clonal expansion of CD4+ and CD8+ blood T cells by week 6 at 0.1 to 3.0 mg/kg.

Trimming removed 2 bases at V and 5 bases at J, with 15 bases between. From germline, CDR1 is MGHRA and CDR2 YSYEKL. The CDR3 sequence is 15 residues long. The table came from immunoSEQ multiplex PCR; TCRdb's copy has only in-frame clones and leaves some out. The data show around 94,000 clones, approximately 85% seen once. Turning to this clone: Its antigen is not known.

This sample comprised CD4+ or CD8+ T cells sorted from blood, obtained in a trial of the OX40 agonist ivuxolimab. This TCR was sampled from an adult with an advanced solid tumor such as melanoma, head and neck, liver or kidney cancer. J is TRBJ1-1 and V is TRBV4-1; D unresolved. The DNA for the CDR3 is TGCGCCAGCAGCCAATCCCAGGTGGGTAGGACTGAAGCTTTCTTT. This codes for CASSQSQVGRTEAFF.